The 18 T cell receptor beta chains given below trace back to one sample, sequenced in a study of regulatory T cells in long-lasting Graves disease. Time point of the sample: newly diagnosed GD, antithyroid drugs for less than 3 months. Making the TCR library involved RNA that had been extracted from PBMCs. CDR3 regions were amplified by Arm-PCR using iRepertoire HTBI primers to build TCR beta libraries. TCRdb analysed the multiplex PCR reads with MiXCR anew, one entry per CDR3 protein. The table includes 380,000 or so distinct CDR3 sequences, 15% to 20% detected once. These sequences were also reported in another study, on T cells in Graves' hyperthyroidism and ophthalmopathy.

Sequenced material: peripheral blood mononuclear cells (PBMCs), taken at new diagnosis, from a patient treated with antithyroid drugs. The receptors were sampled from a young woman with Graves disease.

This clonotype was seen just once. The chain joins TRBV29-1 to TRBJ1-1; tentatively, D is TRBD1 (5 bases). With 5 bases removed from V and 1 base from J, the gap between germline ends came to 14 bases. The CDR3 sequence is 14 residues long. Germline lookup yields CDR1 SQVTM and CDR2 ANQGSEA. The DNA for the CDR3 is TGCAGCGTTTTTTTCCCGAGGGGGAACACTGAAGCTTTCTTT. This encodes CSVFFPRGNTEAFF. Full variable domain (outside the CDR3, taken from reference TRBV29-1 and TRBJ1-1): SAVISQKPSRDICQRGTSLTIQCQVDSQVTMMFWYRQQPGQSLTLIATANQGSEATYESGFVIDKFPISRPNLTFSTLTVSNMSPEDSSIYLCSVFFPRGNTEAFFGQGTRLTVV.

At least ten counts were recorded for this clonotype. This sequence joins TRBV7-9 and TRBJ2-1; possibly TRBD2 for D (6 bases). Trimming removed 0 bases from V and 4 bases from J, with 10 bases in between. The CDR3 spans 15 residues. Per the germline V gene, CDR1 is SEHNR and CDR2 is FQNEAQ (reference sequence). In DNA, the CDR3 is TGTGCCAGCAGCTTAGCGGGAGCGGGTTACAATGAGCAGTTCTTC. Protein: CASSLAGAGYNEQFF. The full variable domain, rest sourced from reference TRBV7-9 and TRBJ2-1, is DTGVSQNPRHKITKRGQNVTFRCDPISEHNRLYWYRQTLGQGPEFLTYFQNEAQLEKSRLLSDRFSAERPKGSFSTLEIQRTEQGDSAMYLCASSLAGAGYNEQFFGPGTRLTVL.

This clonotype has ten or more counts. The rearrangement links TRBV7-8 to TRBJ1-3; D is undetermined. Germline V gene data show CDR1 as SGHVS and CDR2 as FQNEAQ. This CDR3 region has 16 residues. V shed 1 base and J shed 0 bases, with 10 bases lying between them. Written as DNA, the CDR3 is TGTGCCAGCAGCTTAGTTTCGCGGAACTCTGGAAACACCATATATTTT. Protein: CASSLVSRNSGNTIYF. Supplemented by reference TRBV7-8 and TRBJ1-3, the full variable domain reads GAGVSQSPRYKVAKRGQDVALRCDPISGHVSLFWYQQALGQGPEFLTYFQNEAQLDKSGLPSDRFFAERPEGSVSTLKIQRTQQEDSAVYLCASSLVSRNSGNTIYFGEGSWLTVV.

The chain recombines TRBV2 with TRBJ1-5; no clear D gene. This CDR3 region has 16 residues. Germline V gene sequence: CDR1 SNHLY, CDR2 FYNNEI. V gave up 3 bases and J gave up 4 bases, with 16 bases separating them. The CDR3 DNA reads TGTGCCAGCAGTGATCGTATTATTGGGTCAAATCAGCCCCAGCATTTT. Translated: CASSDRIIGSNQPQHF.

This clonotype was found a few times. The chain combines TRBV5-8 with TRBJ2-5, with a tentative D call TRBD2 (6 bases). Germline V gene sequence: CDR1 SGHTS, CDR2 YDEGEE. Trimming took off 4 bases at V and 4 bases at J, with 17 bases between the two ends. The CDR3 contains 15 residues. CDR3 protein: CASSLGGAVRETQYF. The CDR3 DNA follows: TGTGCCAGCAGCCTGGGGGGAGCGGTCCGAGAGACCCAGTACTTC.

The J gene is TRBJ2-2, the V gene TRBV19; 10 bases align to TRBD1. CDR3 length equals 16 residues. Germline values: CDR1 LNHDA, CDR2 SQIVND (reference sequence). V lost 5 bases, J lost 6 bases, and 9 bases stayed unmatched. The CDR3 coding sequence is TGTGCCAGTAGTCCGATGAGGGACAGGGGTTCCGGGGAGCTGTTTTTT. Translation gives CASSPMRDRGSGELFF.

This clonotype came up many times. This CDR3 reads CASSQRQGGEYEQYF. The CDR3 DNA is TGTGCCAGCAGCCAGAGACAGGGGGGAGAATACGAGCAGTACTTC. The gene calls are TRBV6-1 and TRBJ2-7; 9 bases align to TRBD1. The CDR3 totals 15 residues. Per the germline V gene, CDR1 is MNHNS and CDR2 is SASEGT. The V segment lost 6 bases and the J segment 4 bases; nucleotides outside the gene matches: 10.

At least ten counts were recorded for this clonotype. This chain joins TRBV30 and TRBJ2-1; D is unresolved. This CDR3 is 11 amino acids long. Trimming removed 0 bases from V and 5 bases from J, with 2 bases in between. Germline V gene lookup returns CDR1 GTSNPN and CDR2 SVGIG (reference sequence). The CDR3 region has the DNA TGTGCCTGGAGTGTAGACAATGAGCAGTTCTTC. Translating gives CAWSVDNEQFF.

The chain is built from TRBV7-2 and TRBJ2-5; 10 positions match TRBD2. The germline CDR1 and CDR2 sequences are SGHTA and FQGNSA. The CDR3 sequence is 18 residues long. The ends lost 1 base at V and 5 bases at J; junction bases unmatched: 13. CDR3 sequence reads: CASSLVASGGVGEETQYF. The CDR3 DNA sequence: TGTGCCAGCAGCTTAGTGGCTAGCGGGGGAGTGGGTGAGGAGACCCAGTACTTC. Filled out from reference TRBV7-2 and TRBJ2-5, the complete variable domain reads GAGVSQSPSNKVTEKGKDVELRCDPISGHTALYWYRQSLGQGLEFLIYFQGNSAPDKSGLPSDRFSAERTGGSVSTLTIQRTQQEDSAVYLCASSLVASGGVGEETQYFGPGTRLLVL.

In the case of this clonotype: At one boundary the junction diverges from the germline segment, which might be a read error. V usage is TRBV7-7 and J usage is TRBJ2-2, with TRBD2 matching 7 bases. Germline CDR1 and CDR2: SSHAT and FNYEAQ (reference sequence). The CDR3 runs 16 residues. CDR3 nucleotides: TGTGCTAGCAGCTTAGGGAGGCGGGAGTTCGTCGGGGAGCTGTTTTTT. The encoded protein is CASSLGRREFVGELFF.

The CDR3 DNA is TGTGCCAGCAGCTTGGGGGCAGCGGTCTCCTACGAGCAGTACTTC. Translation: CASSLGAAVSYEQYF. The chain has TRBV7-6 and TRBJ2-7; a weak D match, TRBD1 (6 bases). Per germline, CDR1 SGHVS and CDR2 FNYEAQ. The V gene lost 3 bases and the J gene lost 0 bases, with 12 bases spanning the gap. The CDR3 loop spans 15 amino acids.

This clonotype has at least ten counts. The CDR3 sequence is CASSPPGQPQHF. In DNA form, the CDR3 reads TGTGCCAGCAGTCCTCCAGGTCAGCCCCAGCATTTT. The chain recombines TRBV28 with TRBJ1-5; D is undetermined. The V end lost 5 bases, the J end lost 6 bases, and 8 bases lay between the germline ends. The CDR3 is made up of 12 amino acids. Germline V gene data show CDR1 as MDHEN and CDR2 as SYDVKM.

This clonotype was recorded at least ten times. The rearrangement links TRBV3-1 to TRBJ1-5; D is unresolved. CDR3 length equals 13 residues. From germline, CDR1 is LGHDT and CDR2 YNNKEL (reference sequence). V was pared by 2 bases and J by 4 bases, with 6 bases between. The CDR3 DNA reads as TGTGCCAGCAGCCAATACGGGAATCAGCCCCAGCATTTT. It is translated as CASSQYGNQPQHF.

The V and J genes are TRBV20-1 and TRBJ2-1, with 10 bases aligning to TRBD2. V was pared by 6 bases and J by 9 bases, with 20 bases of the junction left unmatched. The CDR3 contains 17 residues. Germline CDR1 DFQATT, CDR2 SNEGSKA (reference sequence). CDR3 in DNA: TGCAGTGCATGGTCAGGGTGGATGAGCGGGGGGGACGGTGAGCAGTTCTTC. Encoded protein: CSAWSGWMSGGDGEQFF.

In its sample, this clonotype was seen a few times. The chain carries TRBV5-1 and TRBJ1-4; no firm D call. V was shortened by 5 bases and J by 0 bases, with 5 bases between the two germline ends. Germline V gene sequence: CDR1 SGHRS, CDR2 YFSETQ. The CDR3 contains 13 residues. CDR3 sequence (DNA): TGCGCCAGCAGGGCAGCAACTAATGAAAAACTGTTTTTT. Amino acid sequence: CASRAATNEKLFF.

In the case of this clonotype: One base separates it from a far larger clone, so it is likely a read error. The chain joins TRBV2 to TRBJ2-1; tentative D call: TRBD1 (6 bases). Germline V CDR1 and CDR2: SNHLY, FYNNEI. The CDR3 covers 16 residues. The CDR3 region has the DNA TGTGCCAGCAGCTTAAGGGCGGACAGCTCCTACGATGAGCAGTTCTTC. Protein: CASSLRADSSYDEQFF.

Many counts were recorded for this clonotype. V is TRBV11-1 and J is TRBJ2-2; 10 bases match TRBD1. Trimming took 6 bases from V and 7 from J; bases not matched to a gene: 11. The germline CDR1 and CDR2 sequences are SGHAT and FQDESV (reference sequence). The CDR3 contains 16 residues. CDR3 protein: CASRIRDRGTFGELFF. As DNA, the CDR3 is TGTGCCAGCAGGATCCGGGACAGGGGAACATTCGGGGAGCTGTTTTTT. Looking up the rest from reference TRBV11-1 and TRBJ2-2 gives the full variable domain: EAEVAQSPRYKITEKSQAVAFWCDPISGHATLYWYRQILGQGPELLVQFQDESVVDDSQLPKDRFSAERLKGVDSTLKIQPAELGDSAMYLCASRIRDRGTFGELFFGEGSRLTVL.

This clonotype was counted ten times or more. The rearrangement uses TRBV3-1 and TRBJ2-1; D is uncertain. There are 13 residues in the CDR3. V was cut by 6 bases and J by 10 bases, with 16 bases left in between. Germline V gene data show CDR1 as LGHDT and CDR2 as YNNKEL (reference sequence). CDR3 nucleotides: TGTGCCAGCAGTCGCAGACCGACCCCCGAGCAGTTCTTC. Translated, it gives CASSRRPTPEQFF.